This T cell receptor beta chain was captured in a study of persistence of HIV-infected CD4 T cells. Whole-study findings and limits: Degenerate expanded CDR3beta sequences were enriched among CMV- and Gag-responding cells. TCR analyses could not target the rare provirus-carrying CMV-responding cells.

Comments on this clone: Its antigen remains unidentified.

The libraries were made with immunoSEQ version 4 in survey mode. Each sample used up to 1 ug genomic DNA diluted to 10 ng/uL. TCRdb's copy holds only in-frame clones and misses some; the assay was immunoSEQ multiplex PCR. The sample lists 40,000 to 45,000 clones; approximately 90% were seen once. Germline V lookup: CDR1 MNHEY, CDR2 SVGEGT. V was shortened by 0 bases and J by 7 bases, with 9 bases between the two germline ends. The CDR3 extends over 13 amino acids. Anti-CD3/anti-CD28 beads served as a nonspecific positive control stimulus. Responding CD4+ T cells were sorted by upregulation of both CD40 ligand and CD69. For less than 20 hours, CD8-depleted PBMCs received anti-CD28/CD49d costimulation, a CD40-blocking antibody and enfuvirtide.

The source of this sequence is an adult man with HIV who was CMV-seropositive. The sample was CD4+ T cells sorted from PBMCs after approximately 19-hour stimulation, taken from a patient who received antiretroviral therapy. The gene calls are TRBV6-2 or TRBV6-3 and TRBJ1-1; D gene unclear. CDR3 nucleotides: TGTGCCAGCAGTTACTCACTCACATATGAAGCTTTCTTT. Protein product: CASSYSLTYEAFF.